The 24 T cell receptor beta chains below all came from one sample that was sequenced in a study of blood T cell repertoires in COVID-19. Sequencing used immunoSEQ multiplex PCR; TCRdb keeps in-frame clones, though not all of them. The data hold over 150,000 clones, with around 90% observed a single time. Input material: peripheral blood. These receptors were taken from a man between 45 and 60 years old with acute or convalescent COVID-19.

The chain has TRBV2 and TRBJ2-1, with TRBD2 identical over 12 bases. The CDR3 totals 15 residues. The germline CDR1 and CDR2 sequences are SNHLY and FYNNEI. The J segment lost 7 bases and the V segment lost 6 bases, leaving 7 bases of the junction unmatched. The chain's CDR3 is CASRTSGGPWNEQFF. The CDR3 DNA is TGTGCCAGCAGAACTAGCGGGGGGCCCTGGAATGAGCAGTTCTTC.

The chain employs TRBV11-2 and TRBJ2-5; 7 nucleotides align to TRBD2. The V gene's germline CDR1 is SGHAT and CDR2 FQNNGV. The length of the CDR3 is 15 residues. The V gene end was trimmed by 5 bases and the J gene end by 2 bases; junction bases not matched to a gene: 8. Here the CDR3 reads CASSGGGRVQETQYF. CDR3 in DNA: TGTGCCAGCAGCGGGGGGGGAAGGGTTCAAGAGACCCAGTACTTC.

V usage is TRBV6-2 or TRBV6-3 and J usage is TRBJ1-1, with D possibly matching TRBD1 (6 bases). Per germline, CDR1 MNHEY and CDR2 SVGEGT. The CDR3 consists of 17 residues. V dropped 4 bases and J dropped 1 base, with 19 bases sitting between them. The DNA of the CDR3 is TGTGCCAGCAGTTTACCGATCCGGGGGGGCGCGAACACTGAAGCTTTCTTT. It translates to CASSLPIRGGANTEAFF.

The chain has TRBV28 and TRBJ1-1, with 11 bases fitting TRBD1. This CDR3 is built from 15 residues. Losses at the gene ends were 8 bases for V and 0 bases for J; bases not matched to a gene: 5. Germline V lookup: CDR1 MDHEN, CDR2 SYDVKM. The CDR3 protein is CASGGQGAMNTEAFF. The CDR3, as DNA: TGTGCCAGCGGTGGACAGGGGGCAATGAACACTGAAGCTTTCTTT.

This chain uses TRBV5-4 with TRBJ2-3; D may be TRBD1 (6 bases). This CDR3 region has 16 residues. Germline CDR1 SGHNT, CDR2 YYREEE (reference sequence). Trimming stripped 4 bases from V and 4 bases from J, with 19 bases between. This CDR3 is CASSLFGQLAADTQYF. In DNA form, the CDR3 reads TGTGCCAGCAGCCTCTTCGGACAGCTGGCCGCAGATACGCAGTATTTT.

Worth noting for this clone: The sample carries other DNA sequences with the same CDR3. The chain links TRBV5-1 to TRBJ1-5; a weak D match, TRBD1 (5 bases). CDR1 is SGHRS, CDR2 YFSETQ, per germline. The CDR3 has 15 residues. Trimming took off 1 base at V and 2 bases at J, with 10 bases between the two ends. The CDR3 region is CASSLTGGGNQPQHF. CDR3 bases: TGCGCCAGCAGCTTGACGGGGGGAGGCAATCAGCCCCAGCATTTT.

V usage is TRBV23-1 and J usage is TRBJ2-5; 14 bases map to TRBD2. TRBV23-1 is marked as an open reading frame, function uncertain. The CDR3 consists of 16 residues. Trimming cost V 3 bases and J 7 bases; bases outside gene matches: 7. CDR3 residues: CASSQRTSGGRGTQYF. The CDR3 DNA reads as TGCGCCAGCAGTCAGCGGACTAGCGGGGGGCGCGGGACCCAGTACTTC.

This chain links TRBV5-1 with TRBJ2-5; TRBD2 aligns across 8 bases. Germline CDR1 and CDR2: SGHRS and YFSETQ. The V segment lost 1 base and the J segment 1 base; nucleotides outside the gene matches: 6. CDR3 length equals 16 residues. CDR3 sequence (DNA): TGCGCCAGCAGCTTGTCTGCGGGGGGATTCCAAGAGACCCAGTACTTC. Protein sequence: CASSLSAGGFQETQYF.

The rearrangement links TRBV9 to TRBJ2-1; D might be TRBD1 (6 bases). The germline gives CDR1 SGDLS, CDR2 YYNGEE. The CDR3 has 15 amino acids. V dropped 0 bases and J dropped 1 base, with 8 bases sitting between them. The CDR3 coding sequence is TGTGCCAGCAGCGTAGCGGGGACATCCTACAATGAGCAGTTCTTC. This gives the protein CASSVAGTSYNEQFF.

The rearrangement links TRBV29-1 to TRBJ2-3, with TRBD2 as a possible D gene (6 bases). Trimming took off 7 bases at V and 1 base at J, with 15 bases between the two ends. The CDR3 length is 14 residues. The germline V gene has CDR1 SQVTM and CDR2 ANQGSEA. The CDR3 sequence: CSARTTPGTDTQYF. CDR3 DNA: TGCAGCGCAAGGACTACCCCCGGCACAGATACGCAGTATTTT.

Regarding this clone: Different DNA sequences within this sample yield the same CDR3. CDR3 nucleotide sequence: TGTGCCAGCCGACAGGGGGCGTATGGCTACACCTTC. It encodes CASRQGAYGYTF. The chain recombines TRBV19 with TRBJ1-2, with 10 bases identical to TRBD1. After removal of 9 bases from V and 5 bases from J, the junction contained 3 bases not matched to a gene. This CDR3 region has 12 residues. CDR1 is LNHDA, CDR2 SQIVND, per germline (reference sequence).

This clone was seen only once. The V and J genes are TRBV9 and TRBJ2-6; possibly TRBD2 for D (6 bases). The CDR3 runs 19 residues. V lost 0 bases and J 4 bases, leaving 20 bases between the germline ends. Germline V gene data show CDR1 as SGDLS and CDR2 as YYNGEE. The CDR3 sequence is CASSVEGDSLALGANVLTF. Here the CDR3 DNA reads TGTGCCAGCAGCGTAGAAGGGGACTCCCTGGCACTGGGGGCCAACGTCCTGACTTTC.

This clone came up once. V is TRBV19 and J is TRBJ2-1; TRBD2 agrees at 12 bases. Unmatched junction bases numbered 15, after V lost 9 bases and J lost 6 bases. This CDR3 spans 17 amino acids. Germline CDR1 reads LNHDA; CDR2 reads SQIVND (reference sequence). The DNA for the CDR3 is TGTGCCAGCTCTAGCGGGGGGGCAGTTTTCGGTTTCAATGAGCAGTTCTTC. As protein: CASSSGGAVFGFNEQFF.

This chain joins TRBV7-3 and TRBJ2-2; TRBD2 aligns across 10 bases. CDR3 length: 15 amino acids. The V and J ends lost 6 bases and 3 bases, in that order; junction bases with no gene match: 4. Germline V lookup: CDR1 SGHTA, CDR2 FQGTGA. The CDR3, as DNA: TGTGCCAGCAGTCGGACTAGCGGCTACACCGGGGAGCTGTTTTTT. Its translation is CASSRTSGYTGELFF. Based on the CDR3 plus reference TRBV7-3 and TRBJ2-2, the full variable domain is GAGVSQTPSNKVTEKGKYVELRCDPISGHTALYWYRQSLGQGPEFLIYFQGTGAADDSGLPNDRFFAVRPEGSVSTLKIQRTERGDSAVYLCASSRTSGYTGELFFGEGSRLTVL.

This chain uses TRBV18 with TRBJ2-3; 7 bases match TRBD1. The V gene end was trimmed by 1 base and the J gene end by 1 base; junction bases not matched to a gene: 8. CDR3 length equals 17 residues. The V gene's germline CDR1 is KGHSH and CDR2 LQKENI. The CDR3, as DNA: TGTGCCAGCTCACCACAACAGGGGTACGGTGGCACAGATACGCAGTATTTT. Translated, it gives CASSPQQGYGGTDTQYF.

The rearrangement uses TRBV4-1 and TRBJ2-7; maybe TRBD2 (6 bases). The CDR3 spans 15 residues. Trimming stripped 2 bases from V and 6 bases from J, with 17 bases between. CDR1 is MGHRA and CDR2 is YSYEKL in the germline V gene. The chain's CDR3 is CASSQPRAGTREQYF. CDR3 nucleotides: TGCGCCAGCAGCCAACCTCGGGCGGGGACCCGCGAGCAGTACTTC.

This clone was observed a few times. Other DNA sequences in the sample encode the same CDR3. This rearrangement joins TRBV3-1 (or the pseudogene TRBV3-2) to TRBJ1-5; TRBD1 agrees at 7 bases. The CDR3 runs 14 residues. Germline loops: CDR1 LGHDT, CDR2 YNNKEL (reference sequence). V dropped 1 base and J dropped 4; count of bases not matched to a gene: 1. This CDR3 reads CASSQGQGNQPQHF. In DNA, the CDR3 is TGTGCCAGCAGCCAAGGACAGGGTAATCAGCCCCAGCATTTT.

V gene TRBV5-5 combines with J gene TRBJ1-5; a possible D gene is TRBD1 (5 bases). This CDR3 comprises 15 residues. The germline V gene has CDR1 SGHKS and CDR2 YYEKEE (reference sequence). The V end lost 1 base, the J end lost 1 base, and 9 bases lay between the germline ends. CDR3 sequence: CASSLLGESNQPQHF. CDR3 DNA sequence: TGTGCCAGCAGCTTGTTAGGGGAAAGCAATCAGCCCCAGCATTTT.

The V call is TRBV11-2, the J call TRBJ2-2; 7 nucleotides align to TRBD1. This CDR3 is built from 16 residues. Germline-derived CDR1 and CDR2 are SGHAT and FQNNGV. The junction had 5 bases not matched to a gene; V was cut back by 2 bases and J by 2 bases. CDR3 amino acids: CASSLLPGGNTGELFF. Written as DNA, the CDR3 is TGTGCCAGCAGCTTACTGCCAGGGGGAAACACCGGGGAGCTGTTTTTT.

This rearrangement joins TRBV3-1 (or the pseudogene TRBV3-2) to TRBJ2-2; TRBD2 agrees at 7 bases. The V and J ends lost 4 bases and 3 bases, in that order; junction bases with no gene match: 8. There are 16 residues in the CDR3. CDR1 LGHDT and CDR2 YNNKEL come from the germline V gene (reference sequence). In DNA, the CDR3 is TGTGCCAGCAGCCCTACTGGCGGGAGTCACACCGGGGAGCTGTTTTTT. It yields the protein CASSPTGGSHTGELFF.

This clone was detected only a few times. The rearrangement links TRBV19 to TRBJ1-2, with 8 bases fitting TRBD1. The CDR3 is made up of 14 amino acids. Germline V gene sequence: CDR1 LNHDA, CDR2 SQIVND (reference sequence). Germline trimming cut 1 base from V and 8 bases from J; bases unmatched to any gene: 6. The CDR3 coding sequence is TGTGCCAGTAGTATAGCCGGACAGGGAGCCGGCTACACCTTC. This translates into CASSIAGQGAGYTF.

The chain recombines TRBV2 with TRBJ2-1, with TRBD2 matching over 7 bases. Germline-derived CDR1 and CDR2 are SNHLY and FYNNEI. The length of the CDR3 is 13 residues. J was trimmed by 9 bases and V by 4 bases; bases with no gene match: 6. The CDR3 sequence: CASSGGGFGEQFF. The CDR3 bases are TGTGCCAGCAGTGGGGGGGGGTTCGGTGAGCAGTTCTTC.

CDR3 amino acids: CASSERQGLTKNIQYF. For the CDR3, the DNA is TGTGCCAGCAGTGAAAGACAGGGCCTGACCAAAAACATTCAGTACTTC. The chain combines TRBV2 with TRBJ2-4; 7 bases are shared with TRBD1. The CDR3 has 16 amino acids. The V segment lost 2 bases and the J segment 2 bases; nucleotides outside the gene matches: 6. Per germline, CDR1 SNHLY and CDR2 FYNNEI.

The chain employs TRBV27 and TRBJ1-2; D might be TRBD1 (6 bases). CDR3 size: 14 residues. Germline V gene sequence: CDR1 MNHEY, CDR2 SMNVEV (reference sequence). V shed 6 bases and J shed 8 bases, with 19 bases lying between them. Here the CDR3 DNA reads TGTGCCAGCAGCCTCTCCTTCCAGGGGCACGGCTACACCTTC. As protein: CASSLSFQGHGYTF.